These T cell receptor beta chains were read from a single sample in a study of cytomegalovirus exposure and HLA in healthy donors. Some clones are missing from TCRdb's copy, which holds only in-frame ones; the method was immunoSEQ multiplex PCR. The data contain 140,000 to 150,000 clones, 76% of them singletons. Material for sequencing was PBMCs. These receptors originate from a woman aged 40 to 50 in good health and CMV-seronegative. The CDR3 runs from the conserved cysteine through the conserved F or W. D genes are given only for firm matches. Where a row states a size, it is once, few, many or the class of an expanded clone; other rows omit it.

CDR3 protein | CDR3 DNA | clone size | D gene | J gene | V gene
CAMAIDSSGNTIYF | TGTGCCATGGCTATAGACAGCTCTGGAAACACCATATATTTT | . | . | TRBJ1-3 | TRBV10-3
CASSLTVQGMDGYTF | TGTGCCAGCAGCCTTACGGTCCAGGGTATGGATGGCTACACCTTC | few | . | TRBJ1-2 | TRBV6-5
CASSLGQATTGELFF | TGCGCCAGCAGCTTAGGACAGGCGACCACCGGGGAGCTGTTTTTT | . | TRBD1 | TRBJ2-2 | TRBV5-1
CASSSGQASGDTIYF | TGTGCCAGCAGCTCTGGACAGGCTAGTGGGGACACCATATATTTT | . | TRBD1 | TRBJ1-3 | TRBV11-3
CASSGGRFRVGNTIYF | TGTGCCAGCAGCGGAGGGAGGTTCAGGGTCGGAAACACCATATATTTT | . | . | TRBJ1-3 | TRBV5-6
CASSQEREPDTQYF | TGCGCCAGCAGCCAAGAGCGGGAGCCGGATACGCAGTATTTT | once | TRBD2 | TRBJ2-3 | TRBV4-1
CASSRDTRNQPQHF | TGTGCCAGCAGCCGTGACACCCGTAATCAGCCCCAGCATTTT | few | . | TRBJ1-5 | TRBV28
CASSPETLYNTGELFF | TGTGCCAGCTCACCAGAGACTCTCTATAACACCGGGGAGCTGTTTTTT | once | . | TRBJ2-2 | TRBV18
CASSPRTVGWSEAFF | TGTGCCAGCAGCCCTCGGACAGTCGGGTGGTCTGAAGCTTTCTTT | . | . | TRBJ1-1 | TRBV9
CAIGTSGGTDTQYF | TGTGCCATAGGGACTAGCGGGGGGACAGATACGCAGTATTTT | . | TRBD2 | TRBJ2-3 | TRBV10-3
CASRKTGLGYGYTF | TGTGCCAGCAGAAAAACAGGGTTAGGCTATGGCTACACCTTC | . | . | TRBJ1-2 | TRBV6-5
CASSQGDTGDYGYTF | TGTGCCAGCAGCCAAGGGGACACAGGGGACTATGGCTACACCTTC | . | TRBD1 | TRBJ1-2 | TRBV14
CASSPYRTGDEKLFF | TGTGCCAGCAGTCCCTACCGGACAGGGGATGAAAAACTGTTTTTT | . | TRBD1 | TRBJ1-4 | TRBV27
CASSIGDRSYNEQFF | TGTGCCAGTAGTATCGGGGACAGATCCTACAATGAGCAGTTCTTC | . | TRBD1 | TRBJ2-1 | TRBV19
CASSLGETGNQPQHF | TGTGCCAGCAGCTTGGGTGAGACAGGCAATCAGCCCCAGCATTTT | . | . | TRBJ1-5 | TRBV5-6
CASSENRAEAFF | TGTGCCAGCAGTGAAAACAGGGCAGAAGCTTTCTTT | few | . | TRBJ1-1 | TRBV6-1
CASSLREAWTEAFF | TGCGCCAGCAGCCTCAGGGAGGCCTGGACTGAAGCTTTCTTT | . | . | TRBJ1-1 | TRBV5-1
CSSSLSGTNTEAFF | TGTTCCAGCAGCTTATCAGGAACGAACACTGAAGCTTTCTTT | once | . | TRBJ1-1 | TRBV7-9
CASSYPTGGRDTEAFF | TGTGCCAGCAGTTACCCCACGGGGGGCAGGGACACTGAAGCTTTCTTT | . | . | TRBJ1-1 | TRBV6-5
CASSLRTGEGSAFF | TGCGCCAGCAGCTTGAGGACAGGGGAGGGTTCGGCTTTCTTT | . | TRBD1 | TRBJ1-1 | TRBV5-1
CASSEGITAIRGNTEAFF | TGCGCCAGCAGTGAGGGGATTACGGCTATCAGGGGGAACACTGAAGCTTTCTTT | few | . | TRBJ1-1 | TRBV10-2
CASSYGGGSTEAFF | TGTGCCAGCAGTTACGGGGGCGGGAGCACTGAAGCTTTCTTT | few | . | TRBJ1-1 | TRBV6-5
CASRQANEQFF | TGTGCCAGCAGGCAGGCCAATGAGCAGTTCTTC | . | . | TRBJ2-1 | TRBV6-1
CASSLVPGPEAFF | TGCGCCAGCAGCTTGGTACCAGGGCCCGAGGCTTTCTTT | . | . | TRBJ1-1 | TRBV5-1
CASSRTGDGYTF | TGTGCCAGCAGTCGGACAGGGGATGGCTACACCTTC | . | TRBD1 | TRBJ1-2 | TRBV6-1
CAWSLSYGYTF | TGTGCCTGGAGTTTGAGTTATGGCTACACCTTC | few | . | TRBJ1-2 | TRBV30
CATSTGDRESEKLFF | TGTGCCACCTCTACCGGAGACAGGGAGAGTGAAAAACTGTTTTTT | medium-sized | TRBD1 | TRBJ1-4 | TRBV6-1
CASSSPPPLSEAFF | TGTGCCAGCAGCTCCCCTCCCCCGCTATCTGAAGCTTTCTTT | . | . | TRBJ1-1 | TRBV7-9
CASSSWDRGSYTF | TGTGCCAGCAGTTCCTGGGACAGGGGGAGCTACACCTTC | once | TRBD1 | TRBJ1-2 | TRBV27
CASSYSTSASSYEQYF | TGTGCCAGCAGTTACTCGACTAGCGCGAGCTCCTACGAGCAGTACTTC | . | TRBD2 | TRBJ2-7 | TRBV6-5
CASSVGTPKGTDTQYF | TGTGCCAGCAGTGTCGGGACTCCCAAAGGGACAGATACGCAGTATTTT | . | . | TRBJ2-3 | TRBV6-1
CASSPLQKPYGYTF | TGTGCCAGCAGCCCCCTACAGAAGCCCTATGGCTACACCTTC | . | . | TRBJ1-2 | TRBV5-6
CASSVGQTGANVLTF | TGTGCCAGCAGCGTAGGACAGACTGGGGCCAACGTCCTGACTTTC | . | . | TRBJ2-6 | TRBV9
CASSLSWSNEQFF | TGCGCCAGCAGCTTGAGCTGGAGCAATGAGCAGTTCTTC | . | . | TRBJ2-1 | TRBV5-1
CASSESLSQVDPFDNEQFF | TGTGCCAGCAGTGAAAGTTTGTCGCAGGTAGATCCTTTCGACAATGAGCAGTTCTTC | . | . | TRBJ2-1 | TRBV6-1
CASSGRARDRAGELFF | TGTGCCAGCAGTGGACGGGCCCGGGACAGAGCCGGGGAGCTGTTTTTT | . | TRBD1 | TRBJ2-2 | TRBV6-1
CASSPMALNTEAFF | TGTGCCAGCAGCCCAATGGCCTTGAACACTGAAGCTTTCTTT | few | . | TRBJ1-1 | TRBV11-1
CASRAGSGAYNEQFF | TGTGCCAGCAGAGCCGGTAGCGGGGCCTACAATGAGCAGTTCTTC | . | TRBD2 | TRBJ2-1 | TRBV6-4
CASSPPSSGKLFF | TGTGCCAGCAGCCCACCAAGCTCGGGAAAACTGTTTTTT | . | . | TRBJ1-4 | TRBV7-2
CSATEYGYTF | TGCAGTGCTACGGAGTATGGCTACACCTTC | . | . | TRBJ1-2 | TRBV20-1
CASIETSGRRGQFF | TGCGCCAGCATCGAGACTAGCGGCCGACGTGGGCAGTTCTTC | few | TRBD2 | TRBJ2-1 | TRBV5-1
CASSLSTSGVNEQFF | TGTGCCAGCAGTTTAAGTACTAGCGGGGTGAATGAGCAGTTCTTC | . | TRBD2 | TRBJ2-1 | TRBV28